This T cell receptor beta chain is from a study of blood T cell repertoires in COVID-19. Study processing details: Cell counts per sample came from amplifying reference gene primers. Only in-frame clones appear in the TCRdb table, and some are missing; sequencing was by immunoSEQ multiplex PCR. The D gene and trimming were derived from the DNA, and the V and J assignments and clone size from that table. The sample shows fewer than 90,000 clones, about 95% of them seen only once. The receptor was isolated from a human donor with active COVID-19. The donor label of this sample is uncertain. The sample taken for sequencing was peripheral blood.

Here the CDR3 reads CASSSRLAGYNEQFF. CDR3 nucleotides: TGTGCCAGCTCCTCGAGGCTAGCGGGGTACAATGAGCAGTTCTTC. The gene calls are TRBV6-5 and TRBJ2-1, with 9 positions matching TRBD2. The CDR3 runs 15 residues. V shed 8 bases and J 4 bases; nucleotides not matched to a gene: 9. CDR1 and CDR2 (germline): MNHEY, SVGAGI.